The TCR beta chain under discussion was sequenced for a study of identical twins. Study-level findings and limits: Researchers reported weaker excess twin sharing in beta out-of-frame sequences.

As concerns this clonotype: Its antigen is currently unknown.

Deletions cut 7 bases from V and 3 bases from J, with 19 bases between. CDR3 length equals 15 residues. Germline values: CDR1 SGHAT, CDR2 FQNNGV. TCRdb re-called the 5' RACE reads through MiXCR, storing one row per CDR3 protein. Of 200,000 to 250,000 distinct CDR3 sequences listed, roughly 7% were seen once; the top ten hold around 3.4%. These data also formed part of another study, on yellow fever vaccine responses in identical twins.

This sequence was found in a woman under 30 in good health. Sequenced material: memory (CD45RO+) T cells sorted from blood. This chain links TRBV11-2 with TRBJ2-7; a possible D gene is TRBD2 (5 bases). The CDR3 sequence: CASTIRRGKDYEQYF. The CDR3 DNA follows: TGTGCCAGCACCATACGTCGGGGTAAAGACTACGAGCAGTACTTC.